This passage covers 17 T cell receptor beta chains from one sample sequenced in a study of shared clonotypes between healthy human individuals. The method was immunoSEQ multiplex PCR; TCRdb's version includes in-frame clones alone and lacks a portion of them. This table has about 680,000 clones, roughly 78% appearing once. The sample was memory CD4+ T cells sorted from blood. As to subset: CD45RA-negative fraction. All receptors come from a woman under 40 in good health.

The CDR3 loop is CASSLDHWSENTEAFF. For the CDR3, the DNA is TGTGCCAGCAGCTTAGATCACTGGTCGGAGAACACTGAAGCTTTCTTT. This rearrangement joins TRBV11-3 to TRBJ1-1; D remains ambiguous. V was shortened by 0 bases and J by 1 base, with 12 bases between the two germline ends. The germline V gene encodes CDR1 SGHNT and CDR2 YENEEA. The CDR3 has 16 amino acids.

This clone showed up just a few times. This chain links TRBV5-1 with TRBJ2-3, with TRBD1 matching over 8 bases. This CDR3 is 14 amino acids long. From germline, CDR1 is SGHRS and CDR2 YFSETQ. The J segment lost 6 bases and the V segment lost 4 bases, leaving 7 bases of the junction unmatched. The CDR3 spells CASSVGTGGDTQYF. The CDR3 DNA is TGCGCCAGCAGCGTAGGGACAGGCGGCGATACGCAGTATTTT.

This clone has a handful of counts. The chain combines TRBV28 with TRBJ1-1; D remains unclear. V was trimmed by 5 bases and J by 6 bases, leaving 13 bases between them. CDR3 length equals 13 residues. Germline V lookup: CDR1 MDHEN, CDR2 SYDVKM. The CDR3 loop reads CASSDAVFAEAFF. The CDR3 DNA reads TGTGCCAGCAGTGACGCCGTGTTCGCTGAAGCTTTCTTT.

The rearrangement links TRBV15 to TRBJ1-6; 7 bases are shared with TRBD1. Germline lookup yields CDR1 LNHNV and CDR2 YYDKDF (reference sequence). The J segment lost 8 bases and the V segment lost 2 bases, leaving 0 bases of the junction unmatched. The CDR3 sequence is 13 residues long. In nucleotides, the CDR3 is TGTGCCACCAGCAGACAGGGGGATTCACCCCTCCACTTT. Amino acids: CATSRQGDSPLHF. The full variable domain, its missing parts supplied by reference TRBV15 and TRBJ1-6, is DAMVIQNPRYQVTQFGKPVTLSCSQTLNHNVMYWYQQKSSQAPKLLFHYYDKDFNNEADTPDNFQSRRPNTSFCFLDIRSPGLGDTAMYLCATSRQGDSPLHFGNGTRLTVT.

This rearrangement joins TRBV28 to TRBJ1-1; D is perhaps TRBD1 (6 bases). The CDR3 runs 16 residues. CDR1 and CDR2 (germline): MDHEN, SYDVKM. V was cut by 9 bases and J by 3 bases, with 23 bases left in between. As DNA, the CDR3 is TGTGCCAGTTACCAAGGGGGGGACGGGGCAGACACTGAAGCTTTCTTT. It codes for CASYQGGDGADTEAFF.

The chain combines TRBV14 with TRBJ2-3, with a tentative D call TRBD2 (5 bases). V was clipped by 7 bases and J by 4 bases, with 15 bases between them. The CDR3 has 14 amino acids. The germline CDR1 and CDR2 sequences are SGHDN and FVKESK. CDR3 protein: CASTLAGWPDTQYF. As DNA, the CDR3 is TGTGCCAGCACCCTAGCTGGATGGCCAGATACGCAGTATTTT.

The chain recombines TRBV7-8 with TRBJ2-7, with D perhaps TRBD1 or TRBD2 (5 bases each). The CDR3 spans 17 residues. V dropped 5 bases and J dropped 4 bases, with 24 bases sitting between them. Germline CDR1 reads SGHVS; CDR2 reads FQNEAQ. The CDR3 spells CASSPGLLPDSTYEQYF. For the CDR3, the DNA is TGTGCCAGCAGCCCAGGACTCCTCCCAGACAGTACGTACGAGCAGTACTTC.

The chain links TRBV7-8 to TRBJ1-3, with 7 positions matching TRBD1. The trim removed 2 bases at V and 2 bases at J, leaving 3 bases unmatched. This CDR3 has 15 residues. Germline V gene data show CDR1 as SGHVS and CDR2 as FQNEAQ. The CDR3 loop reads CASSLTDRAGNTIYF. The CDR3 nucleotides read TGTGCCAGCAGCTTAACCGACAGGGCTGGAAACACCATATATTTT.

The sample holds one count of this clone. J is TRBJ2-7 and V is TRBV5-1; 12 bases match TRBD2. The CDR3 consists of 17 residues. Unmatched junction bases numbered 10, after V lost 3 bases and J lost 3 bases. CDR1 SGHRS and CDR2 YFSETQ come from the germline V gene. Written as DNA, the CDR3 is TGCGCCAGCAGCTCAACCCTTGGGACTAGCGGGTACTACGAGCAGTACTTC. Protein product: CASSSTLGTSGYYEQYF.

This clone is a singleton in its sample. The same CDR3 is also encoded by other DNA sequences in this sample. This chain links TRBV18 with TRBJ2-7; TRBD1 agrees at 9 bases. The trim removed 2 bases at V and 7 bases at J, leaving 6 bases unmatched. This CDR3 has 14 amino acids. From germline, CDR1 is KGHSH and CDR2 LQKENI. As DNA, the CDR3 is TGTGCCAGCTCACCATCCGGACAGGGGAGAGAGCAGTACTTC. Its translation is CASSPSGQGREQYF.

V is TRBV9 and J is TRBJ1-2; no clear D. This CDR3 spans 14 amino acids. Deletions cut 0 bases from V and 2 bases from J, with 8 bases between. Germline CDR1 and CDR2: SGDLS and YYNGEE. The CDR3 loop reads CASSVDVGNYGYTF. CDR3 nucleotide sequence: TGTGCCAGCAGCGTAGATGTAGGGAACTATGGCTACACCTTC.

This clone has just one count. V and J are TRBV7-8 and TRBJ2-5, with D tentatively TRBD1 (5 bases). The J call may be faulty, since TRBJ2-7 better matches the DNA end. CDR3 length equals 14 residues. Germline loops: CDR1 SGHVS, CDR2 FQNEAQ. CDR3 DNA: TGTGCCAGCATCCTGGACCAGGGATCCTACGAGCAGTACTTC. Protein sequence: CASILDQGSYEQYF.

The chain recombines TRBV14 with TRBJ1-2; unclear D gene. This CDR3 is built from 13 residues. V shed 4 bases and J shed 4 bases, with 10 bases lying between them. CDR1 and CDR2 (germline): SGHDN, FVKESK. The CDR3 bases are TGTGCCAGCAGCCGGGCAGGAGTCTATGGCTACACCTTC. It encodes CASSRAGVYGYTF.

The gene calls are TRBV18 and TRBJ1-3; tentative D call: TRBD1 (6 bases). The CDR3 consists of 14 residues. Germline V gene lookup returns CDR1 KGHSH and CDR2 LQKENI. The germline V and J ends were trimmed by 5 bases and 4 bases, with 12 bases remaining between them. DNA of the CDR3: TGTGCCAGCTCAAAGGACAGACAAGGAAACACCATATATTTT. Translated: CASSKDRQGNTIYF. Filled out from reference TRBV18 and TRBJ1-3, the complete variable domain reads NAGVMQNPRHLVRRRGQEARLRCSPMKGHSHVYWYRQLPEEGLKFMVYLQKENIIDESGMPKERFSAEFPKEGPSILRIQQVVRGDSAAYFCASSKDRQGNTIYFGEGSWLTVV.

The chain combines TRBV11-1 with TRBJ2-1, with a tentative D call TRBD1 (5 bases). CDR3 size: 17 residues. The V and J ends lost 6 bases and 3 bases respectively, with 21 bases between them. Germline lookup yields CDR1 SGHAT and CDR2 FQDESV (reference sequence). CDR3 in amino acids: CASSSHDGHKNYNEQFF. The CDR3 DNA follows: TGTGCCAGCAGTTCCCACGACGGACATAAAAACTACAATGAGCAGTTCTTC.

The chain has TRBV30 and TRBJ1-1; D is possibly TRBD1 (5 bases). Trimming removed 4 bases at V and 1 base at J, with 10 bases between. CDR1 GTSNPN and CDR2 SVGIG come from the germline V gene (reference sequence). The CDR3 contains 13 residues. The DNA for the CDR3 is TGTGCCTGGAAGGGGACGGGGAACACTGAAGCTTTCTTT. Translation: CAWKGTGNTEAFF.

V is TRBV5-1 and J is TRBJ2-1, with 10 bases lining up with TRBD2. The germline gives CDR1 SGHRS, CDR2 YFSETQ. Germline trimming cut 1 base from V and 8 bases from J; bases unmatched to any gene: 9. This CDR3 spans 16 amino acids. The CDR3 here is CASSLSLAGDLDEQFF. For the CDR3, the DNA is TGCGCCAGCAGCTTGAGTCTAGCGGGAGACCTCGATGAGCAGTTCTTC.